The rows below give T cell receptor beta chains drawn from one sample of a study of blood T cell repertoires in COVID-19. TCRdb's table, derived via immunoSEQ multiplex PCR, lists solely in-frame clones and lacks some. The table has about 130,000 clones, 81% seen once. The specimen sequenced was peripheral blood. All receptors derive from a man aged 30 to 39 with COVID-19, enrolled during active disease. CDR3s include the opening cysteine and the closing phenylalanine or tryptophan. The order of the fields is V gene, clone size, D gene, J gene, CDR3 protein, CDR3 DNA. D genes are given only for firm matches. Expanded clones are given a class, and other clones once, few, many or no size at all.

v_gene: TRBV14; abundance: .; d_gene: .; j_gene: TRBJ1-1; CDR3aa: CASSQVWNTEAFF; CDR3nt: TGTGCCAGCAGCCAAGTCTGGAACACTGAAGCTTTCTTT
v_gene: TRBV27; abundance: few; d_gene: TRBD1; j_gene: TRBJ1-1; CDR3aa: CASSFGTGVVGTEAFF; CDR3nt: TGTGCCAGCAGTTTCGGGACAGGGGTTGTAGGCACTGAAGCTTTCTTT
v_gene: TRBV6-5; abundance: .; d_gene: .; j_gene: TRBJ2-5; CDR3aa: CASSIHGEQETQYF; CDR3nt: TGTGCCAGCAGTATCCATGGAGAACAAGAGACCCAGTACTTC
v_gene: TRBV29-1; abundance: once; d_gene: TRBD1; j_gene: TRBJ2-7; CDR3aa: CSVQHFQTGGIYEQYF; CDR3nt: TGCAGCGTTCAACATTTTCAAACAGGGGGCATCTACGAGCAGTACTTC
v_gene: TRBV7-3; abundance: .; d_gene: TRBD1; j_gene: TRBJ1-1; CDR3aa: CASSLGLSDREEAFF; CDR3nt: TGTGCCAGCAGCTTAGGACTCTCGGACAGGGAGGAAGCTTTCTTT
v_gene: TRBV5-1; abundance: .; d_gene: .; j_gene: TRBJ1-1; CDR3aa: CASSMTVMNTEAFF; CDR3nt: TGCGCCAGCAGCATGACAGTGATGAACACTGAAGCTTTCTTT
v_gene: TRBV28; abundance: few; d_gene: TRBD1; j_gene: TRBJ2-7; CDR3aa: CASSLNRGNEQYF; CDR3nt: TGTGCCAGCAGTTTAAACAGGGGTAACGAGCAGTACTTC
v_gene: TRBV7-3; abundance: .; d_gene: .; j_gene: TRBJ2-5; CDR3aa: CASSLQGSNQETQYF; CDR3nt: TGTGCCAGCAGCTTACAGGGCTCGAACCAAGAGACCCAGTACTTC
v_gene: TRBV6-2/TRBV6-3; abundance: few; d_gene: .; j_gene: TRBJ2-2; CDR3aa: CASSYVRADTGELFF; CDR3nt: TGTGCCAGCAGTTATGTGAGGGCCGACACCGGGGAGCTGTTTTTT
v_gene: TRBV18; abundance: .; d_gene: TRBD1; j_gene: TRBJ1-1; CDR3aa: CASSLGTGENTEAFF; CDR3nt: TGTGCCAGCTCACTTGGGACAGGAGAGAACACTGAAGCTTTCTTT
v_gene: TRBV7-8; abundance: once; d_gene: TRBD2; j_gene: TRBJ2-3; CDR3aa: CASSSTPGREGLDTQYF; CDR3nt: TGTGCCAGCAGCTCGACGCCGGGGCGGGAGGGTTTAGATACGCAGTATTTT
v_gene: TRBV19; abundance: .; d_gene: TRBD2; j_gene: TRBJ2-1; CDR3aa: CASSPLPGLADYNEQFF; CDR3nt: TGTGCCAGTAGTCCTCTCCCGGGACTAGCGGACTACAATGAGCAGTTCTTC
v_gene: TRBV28; abundance: .; d_gene: TRBD2; j_gene: TRBJ2-3; CDR3aa: CASEVAGVVDTQYF; CDR3nt: TGTGCCAGCGAAGTAGCGGGAGTAGTAGATACGCAGTATTTT
v_gene: TRBV11-3; abundance: .; d_gene: TRBD1; j_gene: TRBJ2-5; CDR3aa: CASRDRESETQYF; CDR3nt: TGTGCCAGCAGAGACAGGGAATCGGAGACCCAGTACTTC
v_gene: TRBV5-5; abundance: .; d_gene: .; j_gene: TRBJ1-2; CDR3aa: CASSQAVTNYGYTF; CDR3nt: TGTGCCAGCAGCCAGGCAGTCACTAACTATGGCTACACCTTC
v_gene: TRBV4-1; abundance: .; d_gene: TRBD1; j_gene: TRBJ1-2; CDR3aa: CASSLPRAGTGGEYYGYTF; CDR3nt: TGCGCCAGCAGCCTCCCGAGAGCCGGGACAGGGGGCGAATACTATGGCTACACCTTC